These 29 T cell receptor beta chains originate from one sample sequenced in a study of blood T cell repertoires in COVID-19. Sequenced by immunoSEQ multiplex PCR; TCRdb stores in-frame clones only, minus some. The data hold some 170,000 clones, with roughly 76% observed a single time. Sequencing used peripheral blood. These receptors were obtained from a woman between 40 and 55 years old with COVID-19, enrolled during active disease.

Of note for this clone: A much larger clone is a single base away; this may be a read error. The chain couples TRBV28 to TRBJ2-7; 15 bases align to TRBD2. With V trimmed by 6 bases and J by 2 bases, 2 bases remained unmatched. Germline loops: CDR1 MDHEN, CDR2 SYDVKM. The CDR3 has 15 amino acids. The CDR3 region is CASSGTSGRPYEQYF. In nucleotides, the CDR3 is TGTGCCAGCAGCGGGACTAGCGGGAGGCCCTACGAGCAGTACTTC.

The chain has TRBV6-6 and TRBJ2-5; 10 bases agree with TRBD1. Germline CDR1 and CDR2: MNHNY and SVGAGI (reference sequence). The CDR3 spans 14 residues. With V trimmed by 6 bases and J by 6 bases, 7 bases remained unmatched. CDR3 residues: CASRPDRGPKTQYF. For the CDR3, the DNA is TGTGCCAGCAGACCCGACAGGGGGCCTAAGACCCAGTACTTC.

The rearrangement uses TRBV27 and TRBJ2-7; D unresolved. V lost 6 bases to trimming and J lost 2 bases, with 14 bases between them. Germline V gives CDR1 MNHEY, CDR2 SMNVEV (reference sequence). This CDR3 contains 14 residues. The CDR3 DNA is TGTGCCAGCAGCACCCACGTGAAGCCCTACGAGCAGTACTTC. This sequence encodes CASSTHVKPYEQYF.

The genes are TRBV7-9 and TRBJ2-1; a possible D gene is TRBD1 (5 bases). Germline lookup yields CDR1 SEHNR and CDR2 FQNEAQ (reference sequence). V was cut by 1 base and J by 6 bases, with 13 bases left in between. The CDR3 is made up of 15 amino acids. CDR3 DNA sequence: TGTGCCAGCAGCTTAGGTCAGGGTACGGGCAATGAGCAGTTCTTC. It translates to CASSLGQGTGNEQFF. Supplemented by reference TRBV7-9 and TRBJ2-1, the full variable domain reads DTGVSQNPRHKITKRGQNVTFRCDPISEHNRLYWYRQTLGQGPEFLTYFQNEAQLEKSRLLSDRFSAERPKGSFSTLEIQRTEQGDSAMYLCASSLGQGTGNEQFFGPGTRLTVL.

The chain recombines TRBV5-1 with TRBJ2-1; the D gene is possibly TRBD2 (5 bases). V lost 2 bases, J lost 6 bases, and 15 bases lay in between. The CDR3 has 15 amino acids. Germline CDR1 reads SGHRS; CDR2 reads YFSETQ. CDR3: CASSLAVPRRNEQFF. The CDR3 DNA reads TGCGCCAGCAGCTTAGCGGTCCCAAGACGCAATGAGCAGTTCTTC.

In its sample, this clone was seen a few times. The rearrangement joins TRBV30 to TRBJ2-3; tentative D call: TRBD1 (6 bases). The CDR3 runs to 14 residues. Germline lookup yields CDR1 GTSNPN and CDR2 SVGIG (reference sequence). Trimming cost V 4 bases and J 5 bases, with 16 bases left between them. The CDR3 DNA follows: TGTGCCTGGAAAATTGGTAGGGGGATAGATACGCAGTATTTT. Amino acid sequence: CAWKIGRGIDTQYF.

About this clone: Other DNA sequences in this specimen translate into the identical CDR3. J is TRBJ2-2 and V is TRBV5-8; maybe TRBD2 (5 bases). Germline lookup yields CDR1 SGHTS and CDR2 YDEGEE. V was pared by 5 bases and J by 5 bases, with 19 bases between. The CDR3 has 16 residues. The CDR3 region is CASRVDPIRDTGELFF. The CDR3 coding sequence is TGTGCCAGCAGGGTTGACCCAATTCGGGATACCGGGGAGCTGTTTTTT.

The chain combines TRBV6-6 with TRBJ2-3, with a tentative D call TRBD2 (5 bases). This CDR3 has 15 amino acids. Germline V CDR1 and CDR2: MNHNY, SVGAGI (reference sequence). Trimming shortened V by 2 bases and J by 2 bases, and 11 bases separated the two germline ends. The CDR3: CASSYAKRNTDTQYF. The CDR3 nucleotides are TGTGCCAGCAGTTACGCAAAGCGGAACACAGATACGCAGTATTTT.

This clone has a single count. The gene calls are TRBV7-3 and TRBJ2-3; possible D gene TRBD1, 5 bases. The CDR3 totals 13 residues. The V gene lost 5 bases and the J gene lost 5 bases, with 11 bases spanning the gap. The V gene's germline CDR1 is SGHTA and CDR2 FQGTGA. CDR3 sequence (DNA): TGTGCCAGCAGCCCTTCTAGGGGAGATACGCAGTATTTT. Translated: CASSPSRGDTQYF.

This chain joins TRBV12-3 or TRBV12-4 and TRBJ2-7; D unclear. The CDR3 runs to 12 residues. V lost 3 bases, J lost 1 base, and 4 bases lay in between. CDR3 loop: CASSFESYEQYV. The CDR3 DNA reads TGTGCCAGCAGTTTTGAGTCCTACGAGCAGTACGTC.

This clone was seen a single time. The chain has TRBV5-5 and TRBJ1-5; a weak D match, TRBD1 (5 bases). Germline loops: CDR1 SGHKS, CDR2 YYEKEE (reference sequence). V lost 5 bases and J 6 bases, leaving 18 bases between the germline ends. This CDR3 is 15 amino acids long. CDR3 region: CASRVRDSPGQPQHF. CDR3 coding DNA: TGTGCCAGCAGGGTCCGGGACTCCCCGGGTCAGCCCCAGCATTTT.

This chain connects TRBV10-1 to TRBJ1-1; TRBD1 agrees at 7 bases. The CDR3 is 15 residues long. The trim removed 3 bases at V and 5 bases at J, leaving 9 bases unmatched. Germline V gene sequence: CDR1 WNHNN, CDR2 SYGVQD (reference sequence). The CDR3 bases are TGCGCCAGCAGTGACAGGAGGGCAGGGGGGACTGAAGCTTTCTTT. This encodes CASSDRRAGGTEAFF.

Comment on this clone: One end of the junction fails to match germline, which may point to a read error. The chain employs TRBV9 and TRBJ2-7, with 8 nucleotides matching TRBD1. The CDR3 has 13 residues. The germline CDR1 and CDR2 sequences are SGDLS and YYNGEE. CDR3 DNA sequence: TGTGCCAGCAGCTTAAAAGGACAGGGACCACTCTCATTC. The encoded protein is CASSLKGQGPLSF.

This clone was counted only a few times. The chain links TRBV5-1 to TRBJ2-1; 16 bases line up with TRBD2. The trim removed 4 bases at V and 3 bases at J, leaving 7 bases unmatched. The length of the CDR3 is 18 residues. CDR1 is SGHRS and CDR2 is YFSETQ in the germline V gene. The CDR3 sequence is CASSAGLAGGGYYNEQFF. DNA for the CDR3: TGCGCCAGCAGCGCGGGACTAGCGGGAGGGGGGTACTACAATGAGCAGTTCTTC.

Concerning this clone itself: Other nucleotide sequences in the sample specify the same CDR3. Written as DNA, the CDR3 is TGTGCCAGCAGTTGGGGACAGGGCTACGAGCAGTACTTC. Translation gives CASSWGQGYEQYF. The chain combines TRBV27 with TRBJ2-7, with TRBD1 matching over 9 bases. V lost 4 bases and J lost 3; bases outside the gene matches: 1. The CDR3 covers 13 residues. Looked up from germline, CDR1 is MNHEY and CDR2 is SMNVEV (reference sequence).

V and J are TRBV7-9 and TRBJ1-5; the D is unclear. Germline V gives CDR1 SEHNR, CDR2 FQNEAQ (reference sequence). Trimming stripped 5 bases from V and 0 bases from J, with 11 bases between. The CDR3 has 15 amino acids. CDR3 sequence reads: CASSHDTFSNQPQHF. CDR3 nucleotides: TGTGCCAGCAGCCACGACACCTTTAGCAATCAGCCCCAGCATTTT.

This chain uses TRBV10-3 with TRBJ2-3; D unresolved. V dropped 3 bases and J dropped 0 bases, with 10 bases sitting between them. The CDR3 is 15 residues long. Germline V gene lookup returns CDR1 ENHRY and CDR2 SYGVKD. The CDR3 bases are TGTGCCATCAGTGATCGAGGCGTTAGCACAGATACGCAGTATTTT. Its protein product is CAISDRGVSTDTQYF.

This chain connects TRBV11-1 to TRBJ1-1; D not certain. The CDR3 length is 15 residues. CDR1 is SGHAT and CDR2 is FQDESV in the germline V gene (reference sequence). Trimming took 1 base from V and 0 from J, leaving 9 bases between them. This CDR3 reads CASSLVSGLNTEAFF. The CDR3 DNA is TGTGCCAGCAGCTTAGTTAGTGGTTTGAACACTGAAGCTTTCTTT.

The chain has TRBV5-6 and TRBJ1-1, with TRBD1 as a possible D gene (5 bases). This CDR3 comprises 14 residues. Germline V gives CDR1 SGHDT, CDR2 YYEEEE. The V gene lost 2 bases and the J gene lost 2 bases, with 10 bases spanning the gap. CDR3 loop: CASSFGTGNTEAFF. CDR3 nucleotide sequence: TGTGCCAGCAGCTTTGGTACAGGAAACACTGAAGCTTTCTTT.

This clone was observed at least ten times. The genes are TRBV6-6 and TRBJ1-5, with D uncertain. This CDR3 contains 16 residues. Trimming stripped 2 bases from V and 0 bases from J, with 11 bases between. From germline, CDR1 is MNHNY and CDR2 SVGAGI (reference sequence). For the CDR3, the DNA is TGTGCCAGCAGTTACGGTCGGTCCCATAGCAATCAGCCCCAGCATTTT. Protein sequence: CASSYGRSHSNQPQHF.

The chain employs TRBV5-1 and TRBJ2-7; D may be TRBD2 (6 bases). CDR3 length equals 14 residues. Trimming stripped 1 base from V and 4 bases from J, with 12 bases between. From germline, CDR1 is SGHRS and CDR2 YFSETQ. This CDR3 reads CASSLRETGYEQYF. The DNA for the CDR3 is TGCGCCAGCAGCTTGCGGGAGACGGGGTACGAGCAGTACTTC.

The rearrangement joins TRBV10-1 to TRBJ2-1, with TRBD2 matching over 7 bases. The CDR3 is 15 residues long. Germline V lookup: CDR1 WNHNN, CDR2 SYGVQD (reference sequence). V shed 3 bases, J shed 9 bases, and the junction held 11 bases outside the gene matches. CDR3 residues: CASSDPGGGRREQFF. The CDR3 region has the DNA TGCGCCAGCAGTGACCCGGGAGGCGGGAGACGTGAGCAGTTCTTC.

This chain links TRBV5-1 with TRBJ2-5, with 11 positions matching TRBD2. V gave up 7 bases and J gave up 2 bases; unmatched junction bases: 4. CDR1 and CDR2 (germline): SGHRS, YFSETQ. This CDR3 is built from 14 residues. The CDR3 bases are TGCGCCAGCGGGTCTAGCGGGGGGCAAGAGACCCAGTACTTC. Translated: CASGSSGGQETQYF. Combining the CDR3 with reference TRBV5-1 and TRBJ2-5 gives the whole variable domain KAGVTQTPRYLIKTRGQQVTLSCSPISGHRSVSWYQQTPGQGLQFLFEYFSETQRNKGNFPGRFSGRQFSNSRSEMNVSTLELGDSALYLCASGSSGGQETQYFGPGTRLLVL.

A few counts support this clone. The CDR3 DNA sequence: TGTGCCAGCAGCCAATCGTCAGGGTTCACTGAAGCTTTCTTT. This encodes CASSQSSGFTEAFF. The chain joins TRBV16 to TRBJ1-1; weak D call: TRBD1 (5 bases). V lost 0 bases, J lost 4 bases, and 9 bases lay in between. This CDR3 contains 14 residues. CDR1 is KGHSY and CDR2 is FQNENV in the germline V gene.

The V call is TRBV27, the J call TRBJ1-5; tentative D call: TRBD1 (6 bases). This CDR3 spans 13 amino acids. Germline V gene data show CDR1 as MNHEY and CDR2 as SMNVEV (reference sequence). Trimming took off 2 bases at V and 7 bases at J, with 9 bases between the two ends. Written as DNA, the CDR3 is TGTGCCAGCAGTTTAACGGGGACACAGCCCCAGCATTTT. It encodes CASSLTGTQPQHF.

The chain uses TRBV6-5 and TRBJ1-3; TRBD1 agrees at 7 bases. The length of the CDR3 is 14 residues. Germline values: CDR1 MNHEY, CDR2 SVGAGI. V lost 7 bases and J lost 1; bases outside the gene matches: 4. The CDR3 reads CASTEGQSGNTIYF. Here the CDR3 DNA reads TGTGCCAGCACCGAGGGACAGTCTGGAAACACCATATATTTT.

The CDR3 coding sequence is TGTGCCAGCATGGGCGCATACAATGAGCAGTTCTTC. Translating gives CASMGAYNEQFF. The gene calls are TRBV6-5 and TRBJ2-1; D is uncertain. The CDR3 contains 12 residues. V was clipped by 7 bases and J by 4 bases, with 8 bases between them. Germline loops: CDR1 MNHEY, CDR2 SVGAGI.

The rearrangement uses TRBV19 and TRBJ1-2, with a weak D call TRBD1 (6 bases). Germline CDR1 and CDR2: LNHDA and SQIVND (reference sequence). The CDR3 totals 15 residues. Trimming took off 3 bases at V and 7 bases at J, with 18 bases between the two ends. The CDR3 DNA follows: TGTGCCAGTAGTATCCCCCCAGGGGCTTCCGGTGGCTACACCTTC. Translated, it gives CASSIPPGASGGYTF.

V is TRBV6-4 and J is TRBJ2-3; 11 bases match TRBD2. V dropped 0 bases and J dropped 3; count of bases not matched to a gene: 2. The CDR3 spans 16 residues. In germline, CDR1 is MRHNA, CDR2 SNTAGT. This chain's CDR3 is CASSDSTSGETDTQYF. CDR3 nucleotides: TGTGCCAGCAGTGACTCGACTAGCGGGGAAACAGATACGCAGTATTTT.